This TCR beta chain appears in the sequencing data of a study of glioma-infiltrating T cells. Study results and caveats: Above-expected tissue-blood divergence occurred in all gliomas, most in low-grade ones. Tissue and blood shared very few CDR3 sequences.

There are a few counts of this clonotype. The antigen remains undetermined. The iRepertoire nested amplicon-rescue multiplex PCR amplified TCR alpha and beta CDR3s from RNA. For one-step reverse transcription and amplification, about 85-400 ng of tissue mRNA or PBMC total RNA was used. MiXCR, applied by TCRdb to the multiplex PCR reads, yields one record per CDR3 protein. In the table there are around 190,000 distinct CDR3 sequences, more than 30% of which are singletons. The TCR comes from a human donor with low-grade glioma or glioblastoma, undergoing nonglioma brain surgery, or in good health (not recorded which). What was sequenced was glioma tissue, nonneoplastic brain tissue, or PBMCs (not recorded which).

The CDR3 nucleotides are TGCAGCGCTCACCTGGGGGGGCGACCCCGTGAAGCTTTCTTT. Its protein is CSAHLGGRPREAFF. The chain carries TRBV29-1 and TRBJ1-1; D is possibly TRBD1 (6 bases). Germline assignment: CDR1 SQVTM and CDR2 ANQGSEA. V lost 7 bases, J lost 7 bases, and 22 bases lay in between. The CDR3 length is 14 residues.